This T cell receptor (beta chain) was retrieved from a study of blood T cell repertoires in COVID-19. TCRdb's table, derived via immunoSEQ multiplex PCR, lists solely in-frame clones and lacks some. The data show 150,000 to 200,000 clones, roughly 85% seen once. Trimming cost V 3 bases and J 4 bases; bases outside gene matches: 8. The germline CDR1 and CDR2 sequences are DFQATT and SNEGSKA (reference sequence). CDR3 length equals 15 residues. Sample: peripheral blood. This rearrangement joins TRBV20-1 to TRBJ2-5; 10 bases line up with TRBD1. The sequence derives from a woman between 55 and 75 years old with acute or convalescent COVID-19. CDR3 DNA sequence: TGCAGTGCTAGTGGGGACAGGGGTATTCGAGAGACCCAGTACTTC. Translated: CSASGDRGIRETQYF.